This TCR beta chain appears in the sequencing data of a study of identical twins. Donors were all healthy Caucasians. One entry per CDR3 protein, called by TCRdb with MiXCR from the 5' RACE reads. Of roughly 250,000 distinct CDR3 sequences listed, approximately 7% are singletons. The V gene lost 2 bases and the J gene lost 11 bases, with 18 bases spanning the gap. CDR1 is SGHTA, CDR2 FQGNSA, per germline. This CDR3 has 14 residues. These data also featured in a second study, about yellow fever vaccine responses in identical twins.

The clonotype comes from a woman between 18 and 29 years old in good health. The rearrangement uses TRBV7-2 and TRBJ1-1; D is unclear. Sequencing input: memory (CD45RO+) T cells sorted from blood. For the CDR3, the DNA is TGTGCCAGCAGCTTAAAATCGGCTCGGGAGAGGGCTTTCTTT. This translates into CASSLKSARERAFF.